The 14 T cell receptor beta chains presented below share a single source sample, sequenced in a study of immune evolution from preneoplasia to lung adenocarcinoma. The table came from immunoSEQ multiplex PCR; TCRdb's copy has only in-frame clones and leaves some out. The data contain some 2,500 clones, roughly 80% of them singletons. The sequencing input was FFPE invasive lung adenocarcinoma tissue. The receptors were gathered from a person aged 70 to 85 with invasive lung adenocarcinoma.

The chain is built from TRBV7-9 and TRBJ1-1; 8 bases line up with TRBD1. The CDR3 has 14 amino acids. V trimming: 6 bases; J trimming: 1 base; junction bases outside the gene matches: 4. Germline-derived CDR1 and CDR2 are SEHNR and FQNEAQ (reference sequence). The CDR3 sequence: CASRDGQGNTEAFF. The CDR3, as DNA: TGTGCCAGCAGAGACGGACAGGGGAACACTGAAGCTTTCTTT.

Notes on this clone: One end of the junction fails to match germline, which may point to a read error. This chain connects TRBV7-7 to TRBJ2-2, with 7 bases lining up with TRBD2. Germline V CDR1 and CDR2: SSHAT, FNYEAQ (reference sequence). The CDR3 spans 14 residues. CDR3 amino acids: CASSDSPSGGELFF. CDR3 nucleotides: TGTGCTAGCAGCGACTCACCTAGCGGCGGGGAGCTGTTTTTT.

This clone has only a few counts. V gene TRBV13 combines with J gene TRBJ1-1; the D is unclear. CDR1 is PRHDT, CDR2 FYEKMQ, per germline (reference sequence). Trimming took off 3 bases at V and 5 bases at J, with 4 bases between the two ends. The CDR3 spans 11 residues. CDR3 sequence: CASSFQTEAFF. The CDR3 coding sequence is TGTGCCAGCAGCTTCCAAACTGAAGCTTTCTTT.

V and J are TRBV28 and TRBJ2-5; 9 bases are shared with TRBD1. The germline V gene encodes CDR1 MDHEN and CDR2 SYDVKM. V lost 5 bases to trimming and J lost 5 bases; unmatched junction nucleotides: 3. The CDR3 totals 13 residues. The CDR3 here is CASSRTGEETQYF. The CDR3 DNA reads TGTGCCAGCAGTAGGACAGGGGAGGAGACCCAGTACTTC.

The chain uses TRBV2 and TRBJ1-1; D unresolved. CDR1 SNHLY and CDR2 FYNNEI come from the germline V gene. CDR3 size: 15 residues. Trimming removed 6 bases from V and 1 base from J, with 15 bases in between. The CDR3 DNA reads as TGTGCCAGCAGCGGGCCCCGGGCCGCGAACACTGAAGCTTTCTTT. This translates into CASSGPRAANTEAFF.

The rearrangement links TRBV6-5 to TRBJ2-2; 9 bases match TRBD1. The CDR3 has 13 amino acids. Germline CDR1 reads MNHEY; CDR2 reads SVGAGI. V gave up 4 bases and J gave up 7 bases; unmatched junction bases: 1. DNA of the CDR3: TGTGCCAGCAGTTGGGGACAGGGCGGGGAGCTGTTTTTT. It specifies CASSWGQGGELFF.

The genes are TRBV10-3 and TRBJ2-5; D is ambiguous. CDR3 length equals 13 residues. Trimming removed 4 bases from V and 0 bases from J, with 6 bases in between. Germline loops: CDR1 ENHRY, CDR2 SYGVKD. CDR3 region: CAISGANQETQYF. The CDR3 nucleotides read TGTGCCATCAGTGGGGCTAACCAAGAGACCCAGTACTTC.

A note on this clone: The sample has other DNA sequences that encode this CDR3 too. The chain carries TRBV4-3 and TRBJ2-5, with D possibly TRBD1 on 7 matching bases. This CDR3 region has 14 residues. V dropped 4 bases and J dropped 8 bases, with 17 bases sitting between them. Germline loops: CDR1 LGHNA, CDR2 YSLEER. This chain's CDR3 is CASSRYRGGETQYF. The DNA for the CDR3 is TGCGCCAGCAGCCGGTACAGGGGAGGAGAAACCCAGTACTTC.

The V and J genes are TRBV5-1 and TRBJ1-2, with D unresolved. The CDR3 has 15 amino acids. The germline V and J ends were trimmed by 4 bases and 1 base, with 14 bases remaining between them. Germline V gene lookup returns CDR1 SGHRS and CDR2 YFSETQ. CDR3 sequence (DNA): TGCGCCAGCAGCCCCGACATAGAGTTTAACTATGGCTACACCTTC. This encodes CASSPDIEFNYGYTF.

This chain links TRBV7-9 with TRBJ2-1; unclear D gene. CDR3 length equals 11 residues. Per the germline V gene, CDR1 is SEHNR and CDR2 is FQNEAQ (reference sequence). Trimming took 5 bases from V and 5 from J, leaving 4 bases between them. CDR3 sequence (DNA): TGTGCCAGCAGCCAACACAATGAGCAGTTCTTC. Translated: CASSQHNEQFF.

The chain carries TRBV27 and TRBJ2-3; D gene uncertain. Trimming removed 2 bases from V and 7 bases from J, with 4 bases in between. Germline lookup yields CDR1 MNHEY and CDR2 SMNVEV (reference sequence). This CDR3 spans 11 amino acids. CDR3: CASSLGHTQYF. CDR3 in DNA: TGTGCCAGCAGTTTAGGGCATACGCAGTATTTT.

This clone was seen a handful of times. The chain recombines TRBV6-1 with TRBJ2-1; TRBD1 aligns across 7 bases. V lost 7 bases to trimming and J lost 1 base; unmatched junction nucleotides: 7. The germline gives CDR1 MNHNS, CDR2 SASEGT. This CDR3 contains 15 residues. CDR3 coding DNA: TGTGCCAGCACAACCACAGGGGCATCCTACAATGAGCAGTTCTTC. Amino acid sequence: CASTTTGASYNEQFF.

The rearrangement joins TRBV30 to TRBJ1-5; maybe TRBD1 (5 bases). Trimming left V 1 base short and J 5 bases short, with 12 bases between. The CDR3 contains 14 residues. Germline CDR1 reads GTSNPN; CDR2 reads SVGIG (reference sequence). The CDR3 sequence: CAWSDIQGDQPQHF. In DNA, the CDR3 is TGTGCCTGGAGTGACATCCAGGGAGATCAGCCCCAGCATTTT.

CDR3 in amino acids: CSAQDQETQYF. The CDR3 coding sequence is TGCAGTGCGCAGGACCAAGAGACCCAGTACTTC. The V and J genes are TRBV20-1 and TRBJ2-5; D uncertain. Trimming stripped 6 bases from V and 0 bases from J, with 5 bases between. Germline V lookup: CDR1 DFQATT, CDR2 SNEGSKA (reference sequence). This CDR3 is 11 amino acids long.